The present T cell receptor beta chain was sequenced within a study of cytomegalovirus exposure and HLA in healthy donors. The ends lost 7 bases at V and 5 bases at J; junction bases unmatched: 8. Germline V lookup: CDR1 MDHEN, CDR2 SYDVKM. The CDR3 extends over 13 amino acids. Notes on the study in general: Later analysis associated a missense DCLRE1C variant with TCR beta V- and J-gene trimming. Published work reported that the classifier diagnosed cytomegalovirus status with high specificity and sensitivity. The authors confirmed in vitro that a few CMV-associated chains were specific for CMV antigens.

In the PCR, 60 Vbeta and 13 Jbeta primers were used. The assay was immunoSEQ multiplex PCR, and TCRdb's table has in-frame clones only and misses some. The repertoire consists of under 150,000 clones, with roughly three quarters occurring once and the leading ten covering 2%. In regard to this clone: The target antigen is unknown.

The specimen was PBMCs. This receptor was taken from a young man in good health and CMV-seronegative. This chain joins TRBV28 and TRBJ2-7; TRBD1 agrees at 7 bases. The CDR3 nucleotides are TGTGCCAGCATCAGACAGGGAAAAGACGAGCAGTACTTC. Its translation: CASIRQGKDEQYF.